The clone carrying this T cell receptor beta chain was observed a few times. This specimen comes from a study of cytomegalovirus exposure and HLA in healthy donors. The CDR3 runs 13 residues. The V end was cut by 0 bases, the J end by 5 bases, with 10 bases between. The germline gives CDR1 GTSNPN, CDR2 SVGIG (reference sequence). The PCR had 60 Vbeta and 13 Jbeta primers. TCRdb's table, derived via immunoSEQ multiplex PCR, lists solely in-frame clones and lacks some. The table shows about 99,000 clones, with about 78% occurring only once. V and J are TRBV30 and TRBJ1-2, with D unclear. Sequenced material: PBMCs. The sequence derives from a man aged 40-50 years in good health and CMV-seronegative. The CDR3 coding sequence is TGTGCCTGGAGTGTACACCTCGATTATGGCTACACCTTC. Translation gives CAWSVHLDYGYTF.